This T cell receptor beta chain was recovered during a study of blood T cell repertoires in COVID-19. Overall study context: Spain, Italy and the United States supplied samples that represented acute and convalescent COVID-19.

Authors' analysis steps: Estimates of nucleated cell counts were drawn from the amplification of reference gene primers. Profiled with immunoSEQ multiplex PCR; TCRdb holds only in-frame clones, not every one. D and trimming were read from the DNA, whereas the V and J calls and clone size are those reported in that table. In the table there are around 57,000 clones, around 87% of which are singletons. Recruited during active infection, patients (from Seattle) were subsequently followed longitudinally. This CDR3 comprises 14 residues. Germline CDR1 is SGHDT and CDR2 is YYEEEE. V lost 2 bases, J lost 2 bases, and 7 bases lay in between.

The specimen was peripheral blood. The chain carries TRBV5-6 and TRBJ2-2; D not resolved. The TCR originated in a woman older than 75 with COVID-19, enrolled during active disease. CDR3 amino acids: CASSFGRNTGELFF. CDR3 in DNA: TGTGCCAGCAGCTTTGGCCGAAACACCGGGGAGCTGTTTTTT.